Each of the 21 T cell receptor beta chains below was sequenced from the same sample in a study of cytomegalovirus exposure and HLA in healthy donors. Measured with immunoSEQ multiplex PCR; TCRdb has only the in-frame clones, and not every one. Of about 240,000 clones listed, about 86% are singletons. Sequenced input: PBMCs. These receptors were taken from a man between 18 and 29 years old in good health and CMV-seronegative.

CDR3 sequence reads: CASSPTGANYGYTF. CDR3 nucleotide sequence: TGCGCCAGCAGCCCCACAGGGGCTAACTATGGCTACACCTTC. This chain connects TRBV5-1 to TRBJ1-2; 7 bases line up with TRBD1. V gave up 4 bases and J gave up 0 bases; unmatched junction bases: 3. The germline V gene encodes CDR1 SGHRS and CDR2 YFSETQ. The CDR3 runs to 14 residues.

V is TRBV27 and J is TRBJ1-1; maybe TRBD1 (5 bases). The CDR3 has 15 residues. The V gene lost 5 bases and the J gene lost 4 bases, with 17 bases spanning the gap. Germline CDR1 is MNHEY and CDR2 is SMNVEV (reference sequence). This CDR3 reads CASSADSTGGTEAFF. The CDR3, as DNA: TGTGCCAGCAGTGCCGACTCCACCGGGGGCACTGAAGCTTTCTTT.

This clone has just a few counts. The chain couples TRBV2 to TRBJ1-1, with TRBD1 identical over 10 bases. CDR3 length: 16 residues. Looked up from germline, CDR1 is SNHLY and CDR2 is FYNNEI. V trimming: 6 bases; J trimming: 1 base; junction bases outside the gene matches: 8. CDR3 in DNA: TGTGCCAGCAGGGTAGGACAGGGGGTAACGAACACTGAAGCTTTCTTT. Protein: CASRVGQGVTNTEAFF.

This clone was counted once. This chain uses TRBV27 with TRBJ2-7; D unclear. Trimming stripped 7 bases from V and 6 bases from J, with 13 bases between. Germline CDR1 is MNHEY and CDR2 is SMNVEV (reference sequence). The CDR3 consists of 12 residues. The CDR3 nucleotides are TGTGCCAGCATTGGTGCCGGGTCCGAGCAGTACTTC. It translates to CASIGAGSEQYF.

This clone was observed a single time. The gene calls are TRBV5-1 and TRBJ1-1; no definite D call. The CDR3 contains 15 residues. With 0 bases removed from V and 4 bases from J, the gap between germline ends came to 13 bases. CDR1 and CDR2 from the germline V gene are SGHRS and YFSETQ. CDR3 DNA sequence: TGCGCCAGCAGCTTGGGGGTAGGGAGGATCACTGAAGCTTTCTTT. Residues: CASSLGVGRITEAFF.

The chain carries TRBV6-5 and TRBJ2-7, with 9 positions matching TRBD2. In germline, CDR1 is MNHEY, CDR2 SVGAGI. Unmatched junction bases numbered 15, after V lost 6 bases and J lost 9 bases. The CDR3 totals 15 residues. The CDR3 DNA reads TGTGCCAGCAGAATCTCTAGCGGGACGAGCTGGAGGCAGTACTTC. Translating it yields CASRISSGTSWRQYF.

As DNA, the CDR3 is TGTGCTAGTGGTTGGGCAGGGTACGAGCAGTACTTC. Amino acids: CASGWAGYEQYF. The chain is built from TRBV12-5 and TRBJ2-7; possibly TRBD1 for D (5 bases). V lost 4 bases and J 4 bases, leaving 8 bases between the germline ends. CDR1 and CDR2 (germline): LGHNT, FRNRAP. The CDR3 length is 12 residues.

The rearrangement joins TRBV4-2 to TRBJ2-3; 11 positions match TRBD2. This CDR3 has 16 residues. The germline CDR1 and CDR2 sequences are LGHNA and YNFKEQ. Germline trimming cut 2 bases from V and 4 bases from J; bases unmatched to any gene: 5. In DNA, the CDR3 is TGTGCCAGCAGCCAATCGTCTAGCGGGAGGCCAGATACGCAGTATTTT. Its protein product is CASSQSSSGRPDTQYF.

This clone was seen only once. The rearrangement uses TRBV20-1 and TRBJ2-5; D unresolved. The germline gives CDR1 DFQATT, CDR2 SNEGSKA (reference sequence). Trimming shortened V by 4 bases and J by 7 bases, and 7 bases separated the two germline ends. The CDR3 sequence is 10 residues long. The CDR3 sequence is CSATFGTQYF. The DNA for the CDR3 is TGCAGTGCTACGTTCGGGACCCAGTACTTC.

DNA for the CDR3: TGTGCCAGCAGTTACTCGATGAGCGGGAGGGGGGAGACCCAGTACTTC. This sequence encodes CASSYSMSGRGETQYF. J is TRBJ2-5 and V is TRBV6-5, with TRBD2 identical over 10 bases. Germline V gene lookup returns CDR1 MNHEY and CDR2 SVGAGI. The CDR3 sequence is 16 residues long. J lost 5 bases, V lost 0 bases, and 6 bases had no gene match.

With respect to this clone: The same CDR3 is also encoded by other DNA sequences in this sample. V gene TRBV5-1 combines with J gene TRBJ2-3, with 7 bases aligning to TRBD2. With V trimmed by 4 bases and J by 6 bases, 5 bases remained unmatched. The CDR3 has 13 amino acids. The germline V gene has CDR1 SGHRS and CDR2 YFSETQ. The CDR3 region has the DNA TGCGCCAGCAGCCTGGGGGAGGGTGATACGCAGTATTTT. Amino acids: CASSLGEGDTQYF.

V and J are TRBV28 and TRBJ2-3, with 13 bases lining up with TRBD2. Germline CDR1 MDHEN, CDR2 SYDVKM. The CDR3 is 14 amino acids. The ends lost 7 bases at V and 4 bases at J; junction bases unmatched: 2. In DNA, the CDR3 is TGTGCCAGCAATGGACTAGCGGGAGCAGATACGCAGTATTTT. The encoded protein is CASNGLAGADTQYF. The entire variable domain, with the rest obtained from reference TRBV28 and TRBJ2-3, is as follows: DVKVTQSSRYLVKRTGEKVFLECVQDMDHENMFWYRQDPGLGLRLIYFSYDVKMKEKGDIPEGYSVSREKKERFSLILESASTNQTSMYLCASNGLAGADTQYFGPGTRLTVL.

This chain joins TRBV6-5 and TRBJ2-7, with 7 bases aligning to TRBD2. Losses at the gene ends were 2 bases for V and 6 bases for J; bases not matched to a gene: 4. This CDR3 has 13 residues. Germline V lookup: CDR1 MNHEY, CDR2 SVGAGI. As DNA, the CDR3 is TGTGCCAGCAGTTACGGACTAGGAGGCGAGCAGTACTTC. Translated, it gives CASSYGLGGEQYF.

This rearrangement joins TRBV7-9 to TRBJ1-1; unclear D gene. Trimming shortened V by 4 bases and J by 3 bases, and 15 bases separated the two germline ends. This CDR3 contains 15 residues. Per germline, CDR1 SEHNR and CDR2 FQNEAQ (reference sequence). CDR3 nucleotide sequence: TGTGCCAGCAGCTATGGAGCGGTCCGGGACACTGAAGCTTTCTTT. Residues: CASSYGAVRDTEAFF.

This chain joins TRBV7-2 and TRBJ2-3; 7 nucleotides match TRBD1. The germline V gene has CDR1 SGHTA and CDR2 FQGNSA. This CDR3 region has 13 residues. After removal of 5 bases from V and 9 bases from J, the junction contained 8 bases not matched to a gene. CDR3 sequence: CASSGSQGRTQYF. CDR3 sequence (DNA): TGTGCCAGCAGCGGGTCACAGGGGCGGACGCAGTATTTT.

The chain has TRBV6-6 and TRBJ1-4; TRBD1 matches 10 bases. The CDR3 contains 15 residues. CDR1 MNHNY and CDR2 SVGAGI come from the germline V gene (reference sequence). V lost 5 bases to trimming and J lost 5 bases; unmatched junction nucleotides: 5. CDR3 loop: CASSQPGQGNEKLFF. The CDR3 DNA reads TGTGCCAGCAGTCAACCGGGACAGGGGAATGAAAAACTGTTTTTT.

V is TRBV6-4 and J is TRBJ2-5; weak D call: TRBD1 (6 bases). CDR1 is MRHNA, CDR2 SNTAGT, per germline. The CDR3 covers 14 residues. V lost 6 bases to trimming and J lost 5 bases, with 16 bases between them. CDR3 sequence: CASRQDRDTETQYF. The DNA of the CDR3 is TGTGCCAGCAGACAAGACCGGGACACGGAGACCCAGTACTTC.

The chain has TRBV4-1 and TRBJ1-3; a weak D match, TRBD1 (6 bases). The CDR3 spans 15 residues. The V gene lost 4 bases and the J gene lost 4 bases, with 14 bases spanning the gap. Looked up from germline, CDR1 is MGHRA and CDR2 is YSYEKL. DNA of the CDR3: TGCGCCAGCAGCCTAAGGACAGACTCAGGAAACACCATATATTTT. It specifies CASSLRTDSGNTIYF.

V and J are TRBV5-1 and TRBJ2-5, with 7 bases that match TRBD1. V shed 0 bases and J 1 base; nucleotides not matched to a gene: 0. Germline CDR1 SGHRS, CDR2 YFSETQ. The CDR3 has 14 residues. This CDR3 reads CASSLGTGQETQYF. The CDR3 coding sequence is TGCGCCAGCAGCTTGGGGACAGGCCAAGAGACCCAGTACTTC.

Points on this clone: The junction and the germline gene differ at one end; a read error may be behind it. The chain uses TRBV6-4 and TRBJ2-1; 12 positions agree with TRBD2. Germline V gene data show CDR1 as MRHNA and CDR2 as SNTAGT. The CDR3 length is 15 residues. The CDR3 DNA follows: TGTGCTAGCAGTCGACTAGCGGGGGACTACAATGAGCAGTTCTTC. Its protein product is CASSRLAGDYNEQFF.

This clone came up once. The gene calls are TRBV10-3 and TRBJ1-5; 9 bases are a match to TRBD1. The CDR3 has 14 residues. Trimming at V came to 0 bases and at J to 11 bases, leaving 5 bases not matched to a gene. Looked up from germline, CDR1 is ENHRY and CDR2 is SYGVKD. CDR3 protein: CAISESGTGISQHF. The CDR3 nucleotides read TGTGCCATCAGTGAGTCGGGGACAGGGATCTCCCAGCATTTT.